The rows below give T cell receptor beta chains drawn from one sample of a study of cytomegalovirus exposure and HLA in healthy donors. Method: immunoSEQ multiplex PCR; TCRdb's copy keeps in-frame clones and lacks some. The data show roughly 150,000 clones, with about four fifths seen just once and approximately 1.5% held by the top ten. Sequencing was done on a sample of PBMCs. Every receptor here comes from a girl aged 10 to 17 in good health and CMV-seropositive. Each CDR3 is given with its conserved first and last residue. Fields, in order: clone size, J gene, D gene, V gene, CDR3 DNA, CDR3 protein. The D gene is left open where the match is weak. Size values are once, few and many counts, or a class for expanded clones, and some rows have none.

clone_size: .
j_call: TRBJ2-7
d_call: TRBD2
v_call: TRBV4-1
cdr3_nt: TGCGCCAGCAGCCAAGAAAATAGCGGGAGGTCTATTGCAGACGAGCAGTACTTC
cdr3_aa: CASSQENSGRSIADEQYF

clone_size: .
j_call: TRBJ1-1
d_call: .
v_call: TRBV29-1
cdr3_nt: TGCAGCGTTTGGGTCAGCGGGTTGAACACTGAAGCTTTCTTT
cdr3_aa: CSVWVSGLNTEAFF

clone_size: .
j_call: TRBJ2-2
d_call: .
v_call: TRBV5-1
cdr3_nt: TGCGCCAGCAGCTTGGGACAGAGGAACACCGGGGAGCTGTTTTTT
cdr3_aa: CASSLGQRNTGELFF

clone_size: few
j_call: TRBJ2-7
d_call: TRBD2
v_call: TRBV7-9
cdr3_nt: TGTGCCAGCAGCTTGATCGGCGGGGGGGAAGGGGCCAGAACCTACGAGCAGTACTTC
cdr3_aa: CASSLIGGGEGARTYEQYF

clone_size: few
j_call: TRBJ1-2
d_call: .
v_call: TRBV5-1
cdr3_nt: TGCGCCAGCAGCAAAGAGGGGGGGTCCGTCTATGGCTACACCTTC
cdr3_aa: CASSKEGGSVYGYTF

clone_size: .
j_call: TRBJ2-7
d_call: TRBD1
v_call: TRBV30
cdr3_nt: TGTGCCTGGACCCGGGGACAGGGATACGAGCAGTACTTC
cdr3_aa: CAWTRGQGYEQYF

clone_size: .
j_call: TRBJ2-7
d_call: TRBD1
v_call: TRBV28
cdr3_nt: TGTGCCAGCAGTTTATACTTAGGACAGGGATACGAGCAGTACTTC
cdr3_aa: CASSLYLGQGYEQYF

clone_size: few
j_call: TRBJ1-2
d_call: TRBD1
v_call: TRBV27
cdr3_nt: TGTGCCAGCAGTTTAGGGCCGACAGGGAGTGGCTACACCTTC
cdr3_aa: CASSLGPTGSGYTF

clone_size: .
j_call: TRBJ2-2
d_call: .
v_call: TRBV18
cdr3_nt: TGTGCCAGCTCACCTCTCACAACCAACACCGGGGAGCTGTTTTTT
cdr3_aa: CASSPLTTNTGELFF

clone_size: .
j_call: TRBJ2-7
d_call: .
v_call: TRBV2
cdr3_nt: TGTGCCAGCACCGGGGGGTGGGGGGCTCCTACCTACGAGCAGTACTTC
cdr3_aa: CASTGGWGAPTYEQYF

clone_size: .
j_call: TRBJ2-7
d_call: .
v_call: TRBV5-1
cdr3_nt: TGCGCCAGCAGCATAACGGAAACGACAGAAAACGGCCACTACGAGCAGTACTTC
cdr3_aa: CASSITETTENGHYEQYF

clone_size: .
j_call: TRBJ2-1
d_call: .
v_call: TRBV21-1
cdr3_nt: TGTGCCAGCAGCAATGGAGACGGGAGGGATTACAATGAGCAGTTCTTC
cdr3_aa: CASSNGDGRDYNEQFF

clone_size: once
j_call: TRBJ2-4
d_call: .
v_call: TRBV18
cdr3_nt: TGTGCCAGCTCACGTGCGACAGACGAAAACATTCAGTACTTC
cdr3_aa: CASSRATDENIQYF

clone_size: .
j_call: TRBJ2-7
d_call: TRBD1
v_call: TRBV7-9
cdr3_nt: TGTGCCAGCAGCCCACTAGAGGGGCCAAGGGGGCTCTACGAGCAGTACTTC
cdr3_aa: CASSPLEGPRGLYEQYF

clone_size: .
j_call: TRBJ2-5
d_call: TRBD1
v_call: TRBV7-9
cdr3_nt: TGTGCCAGCAGCTCCCAACAGGGGCAGACCCAGTACTTC
cdr3_aa: CASSSQQGQTQYF

clone_size: .
j_call: TRBJ2-1
d_call: .
v_call: TRBV14
cdr3_nt: TGTGCCAGCAGCCAAGATCCTAACAGGGTCCGATGGTACAATGAGCAGTTCTTC
cdr3_aa: CASSQDPNRVRWYNEQFF

clone_size: .
j_call: TRBJ1-1
d_call: .
v_call: TRBV28
cdr3_nt: TGTGCCGCCGACAGCTTACTCATGAACACTGAAGCTTTCTTT
cdr3_aa: CAADSLLMNTEAFF

clone_size: .
j_call: TRBJ1-1
d_call: .
v_call: TRBV5-6
cdr3_nt: TGTGCCAGCAGCTTGGTGACAGGCCGATTTGAAGCTTTCTTT
cdr3_aa: CASSLVTGRFEAFF

clone_size: .
j_call: TRBJ2-3
d_call: TRBD2
v_call: TRBV27
cdr3_nt: TGTGCCAGCAGTTATCTAGCGGGTAGGGGCACAGATACGCAGTATTTT
cdr3_aa: CASSYLAGRGTDTQYF

clone_size: .
j_call: TRBJ2-2
d_call: .
v_call: TRBV9
cdr3_nt: TGTGCCAGCAGCGCCCATTACAGGGCGAACACCGGGGAGCTGTTTTTT
cdr3_aa: CASSAHYRANTGELFF

clone_size: .
j_call: TRBJ1-5
d_call: .
v_call: TRBV7-9
cdr3_nt: TGTGCCAGCAGCTCCGGACAGTATCAGCCCCAGCATTTT
cdr3_aa: CASSSGQYQPQHF

clone_size: .
j_call: TRBJ1-2
d_call: .
v_call: TRBV5-4
cdr3_nt: TGTGCCAGCAGCTTGGCCTTGACAGGCCCTTATGGCTACACCTTC
cdr3_aa: CASSLALTGPYGYTF

clone_size: .
j_call: TRBJ2-4
d_call: TRBD2
v_call: TRBV7-3
cdr3_nt: TGTGCCAGCAGCTTAAATTCGCTAGCGGGGCCCTTTCGTTGTTTAGCCAAAAACATTCAGTACTTC
cdr3_aa: CASSLNSLAGPFRCLAKNIQYF

clone_size: .
j_call: TRBJ1-5
d_call: .
v_call: TRBV4-3
cdr3_nt: TGCGCCAGCAGCCGAGAGAGGTTCAACGATCAGCCCCAGCATTTT
cdr3_aa: CASSRERFNDQPQHF

clone_size: few
j_call: TRBJ2-5
d_call: TRBD1
v_call: TRBV5-1
cdr3_nt: TGCGCCAGCAGCCCCCGGACAGGCTCGGAGACCCAGTACTTC
cdr3_aa: CASSPRTGSETQYF

clone_size: .
j_call: TRBJ2-3
d_call: TRBD1
v_call: TRBV9
cdr3_nt: TGTGCCAGCAGCGTAGTAAGTGGGACAGGGGGCACAGATACGCAGTATTTT
cdr3_aa: CASSVVSGTGGTDTQYF

clone_size: few
j_call: TRBJ1-5
d_call: TRBD1
v_call: TRBV29-1
cdr3_nt: TGCAGCGTCGGGACAGGGGCTCACCAGCCCCAGCATTTT
cdr3_aa: CSVGTGAHQPQHF

clone_size: .
j_call: TRBJ1-5
d_call: .
v_call: TRBV29-1
cdr3_nt: TGCAGCGTTGAAGTGGGGGGGAATCAGCCCCAGCATTTT
cdr3_aa: CSVEVGGNQPQHF

clone_size: .
j_call: TRBJ1-1
d_call: TRBD1
v_call: TRBV5-1
cdr3_nt: TGCGCCAGCAGCCTTGACAGGGCGAACACTGAAGCTTTCTTT
cdr3_aa: CASSLDRANTEAFF

clone_size: once
j_call: TRBJ2-1
d_call: TRBD2
v_call: TRBV18
cdr3_nt: TGTGCCAGCTCACTCAGGAATCCGGGACTAACGACCATTCATGAGCAGTTCTTC
cdr3_aa: CASSLRNPGLTTIHEQFF

clone_size: .
j_call: TRBJ2-1
d_call: TRBD2
v_call: TRBV9
cdr3_nt: TGTGCCAGCAGCGTAGGATGGGCGGGAGGATACAATGAGCAGTTCTTC
cdr3_aa: CASSVGWAGGYNEQFF

clone_size: .
j_call: TRBJ2-7
d_call: .
v_call: TRBV20-1
cdr3_nt: TGCAGTGCTAGAACGGTTGGCGAGCAGTACTTC
cdr3_aa: CSARTVGEQYF

clone_size: .
j_call: TRBJ1-2
d_call: TRBD1
v_call: TRBV2
cdr3_nt: TGTGCCAGCAGTGTTATCAGACAGGGGAGCGACTATGGCTACACCTTC
cdr3_aa: CASSVIRQGSDYGYTF

clone_size: .
j_call: TRBJ1-2
d_call: TRBD1
v_call: TRBV10-3
cdr3_nt: TGTGCCATCAGTGGACAGGGCGTATGGTATGGCTACACCTTC
cdr3_aa: CAISGQGVWYGYTF

clone_size: .
j_call: TRBJ1-1
d_call: .
v_call: TRBV10-1
cdr3_nt: TGCGCCAGCAGTGAGTCGCAATGGGGAGGTGAAGCTTTCTTT
cdr3_aa: CASSESQWGGEAFF

clone_size: few
j_call: TRBJ1-2
d_call: TRBD1
v_call: TRBV10-3
cdr3_nt: TGTGCCATCAGTGAAGACAGGGCTACTAACTATGGCTACACCTTC
cdr3_aa: CAISEDRATNYGYTF

clone_size: .
j_call: TRBJ2-1
d_call: TRBD2
v_call: TRBV6-4
cdr3_nt: TGTGCCAGCAGTGCGGGGACTAGCGACTACAATGAGCAGTTCTTC
cdr3_aa: CASSAGTSDYNEQFF